These 23 T cell receptor beta chains share one sample of origin, sequenced in a study of cytomegalovirus exposure and HLA in healthy donors. PCR primers comprised 60 Vbeta and 13 Jbeta primers. Using immunoSEQ multiplex PCR, the repertoire was profiled, and TCRdb retains in-frame clones only, with some absent. The sample lists roughly 180,000 clones; over 65% were seen once. Sequencing was performed on PBMCs. All receptors derive from a woman in her thirties in good health and CMV-seropositive.

The chain couples TRBV5-6 to TRBJ2-7; D perhaps matches TRBD1 (6 bases). Germline lookup yields CDR1 SGHDT and CDR2 YYEEEE. The CDR3 covers 15 residues. V lost 4 bases and J 3 bases, leaving 17 bases between the germline ends. The CDR3 sequence: CASSPGYGGGYEQYF. In nucleotides, the CDR3 is TGTGCCAGCAGCCCGGGGTATGGGGGCGGCTACGAGCAGTACTTC.

The V call is TRBV28, the J call TRBJ2-7, with TRBD1 matching 8 bases. CDR1 is MDHEN, CDR2 SYDVKM, per germline. Germline trimming cut 5 bases from V and 2 bases from J; bases unmatched to any gene: 8. The CDR3 covers 15 residues. The CDR3, as DNA: TGTGCCAGCAGTCCGACCGGGACAGGAGCCTACGAGCAGTACTTC. Translation: CASSPTGTGAYEQYF.

This clone was seen a single time. The chain recombines TRBV4-3 with TRBJ2-3; D possibly corresponds to TRBD2 (6 bases). Germline CDR1 is LGHNA and CDR2 is YSLEER. The V and J ends lost 0 bases and 0 bases respectively, with 13 bases between them. The CDR3 contains 17 residues. The CDR3 sequence is CASSQELVGTSTDTQYF. The CDR3 bases are TGCGCCAGCAGCCAAGAGTTGGTCGGGACTAGCACAGATACGCAGTATTTT.

The table lists this clone with a count of one. The V gene is TRBV10-2, the J gene TRBJ2-5; 7 nucleotides agree with TRBD1. This CDR3 has 12 residues. Germline V gene data show CDR1 as WSHSY and CDR2 as SAAADI. J was trimmed by 5 bases and V by 3 bases; bases with no gene match: 0. CDR3 DNA: TGCGCCAGCAGTGAACAGGGGGAGACCCAGTACTTC. This sequence encodes CASSEQGETQYF.

The chain employs TRBV11-3 and TRBJ2-1; 11 nucleotides align to TRBD2. CDR1 and CDR2 from the germline V gene are SGHNT and YENEEA. Trimming at V came to 1 base and at J to 4 bases, leaving 3 bases not matched to a gene. The CDR3 has 16 amino acids. The CDR3 here is CASSLVGTSGYNEQFF. The CDR3 coding sequence is TGTGCCAGCAGCTTAGTAGGGACTAGCGGTTACAATGAGCAGTTCTTC.

This clone has a handful of counts. This chain uses TRBV4-2 with TRBJ2-6, with D hard to call. This CDR3 contains 19 residues. The V end was cut by 0 bases, the J end by 0 bases, with 15 bases between. Per germline, CDR1 LGHNA and CDR2 YNFKEQ. In DNA form, the CDR3 reads TGTGCCAGCAGCCAAGAAGGATCAGGTTTGCTCTCTGGGGCCAACGTCCTGACTTTC. The encoded protein is CASSQEGSGLLSGANVLTF.

The chain combines TRBV11-2 with TRBJ2-3, with TRBD2 as a possible D gene (5 bases). The CDR3 has 14 residues. V was cut by 7 bases and J by 3 bases, with 14 bases left in between. In germline, CDR1 is SGHAT, CDR2 FQNNGV. The CDR3 DNA reads TGTGCCAGCAAACGGGAACTCGGTACAGATACGCAGTATTTT. This sequence encodes CASKRELGTDTQYF.

V and J are TRBV5-5 and TRBJ2-1; D ambiguous. The length of the CDR3 is 13 residues. V was cut by 3 bases and J by 9 bases, with 13 bases left in between. The germline CDR1 and CDR2 sequences are SGHKS and YYEKEE (reference sequence). For the CDR3, the DNA is TGTGCCAGCAGCTCTGAGCCTAGAGTTGAGCAGTTCTTC. Its translation is CASSSEPRVEQFF.

This chain uses TRBV7-9 with TRBJ1-4, with 9 bases aligning to TRBD1. CDR3 length: 16 amino acids. The germline V gene has CDR1 SEHNR and CDR2 FQNEAQ (reference sequence). V dropped 5 bases and J dropped 10; count of bases not matched to a gene: 14. CDR3 region: CASSQVTGTGRGKLFF. CDR3 nucleotides: TGTGCCAGCAGCCAAGTGACCGGGACAGGGCGCGGAAAACTGTTTTTT.

The chain employs TRBV6-5 and TRBJ2-1; the match to TRBD2 covers 10 bases. Germline lookup yields CDR1 MNHEY and CDR2 SVGAGI. V trimming: 5 bases; J trimming: 2 bases; junction bases outside the gene matches: 0. There are 14 residues in the CDR3. The CDR3 reads CASSLAGAYNEQFF. The CDR3 DNA is TGTGCCAGCAGTCTAGCGGGGGCCTACAATGAGCAGTTCTTC.

The chain links TRBV4-1 to TRBJ2-5; 10 bases line up with TRBD2. The ends lost 1 base at V and 5 bases at J; junction bases unmatched: 16. The CDR3 consists of 19 residues. Germline V CDR1 and CDR2: MGHRA, YSYEKL. DNA for the CDR3: TGCGCCAGCAGCCAAGTTAATAGCGGGAGGCCACTCGGACGGGAGACCCAGTACTTC. Protein sequence: CASSQVNSGRPLGRETQYF.

The CDR3 is CAISHGRDRQETQYF. CDR3 DNA sequence: TGTGCCATCAGTCACGGCCGGGACAGACAAGAGACCCAGTACTTC. The chain combines TRBV10-3 with TRBJ2-5; 7 bases map to TRBD1. The CDR3 sequence is 15 residues long. Trimming took 5 bases from V and 2 from J; bases not matched to a gene: 8. The germline V gene encodes CDR1 ENHRY and CDR2 SYGVKD.

The J gene is TRBJ1-3, the V gene TRBV9; TRBD1 matches at 8 bases. Germline CDR1 SGDLS, CDR2 YYNGEE. The CDR3 loop spans 14 amino acids. V dropped 2 bases and J dropped 4; count of bases not matched to a gene: 2. CDR3 nucleotide sequence: TGTGCCAGCAGCGTGACAGGGGCAGGAAACACCATATATTTT. It yields the protein CASSVTGAGNTIYF.

V gene TRBV4-2 combines with J gene TRBJ2-1; 8 bases are a match to TRBD2. Looked up from germline, CDR1 is LGHNA and CDR2 is YNFKEQ. Unmatched junction bases numbered 16, after V lost 3 bases and J lost 0 bases. This CDR3 is built from 20 residues. Here the CDR3 reads CASSHPRATSGPSSYNEQFF. In DNA, the CDR3 is TGTGCCAGCAGCCACCCAAGGGCCACTAGCGGCCCAAGCTCCTACAATGAGCAGTTCTTC.

V is TRBV11-2 and J is TRBJ2-5, with no clear D. V lost 1 base to trimming and J lost 2 bases, with 5 bases between them. The CDR3 is made up of 13 amino acids. Germline CDR1 and CDR2: SGHAT and FQNNGV. The CDR3 reads CASSLGHQETQYF. In nucleotides, the CDR3 is TGTGCCAGCAGCTTAGGGCATCAAGAGACCCAGTACTTC.

The chain combines TRBV28 with TRBJ2-3; 8 nucleotides line up with TRBD2. The CDR3 extends over 16 amino acids. From germline, CDR1 is MDHEN and CDR2 SYDVKM. V dropped 3 bases and J dropped 3; count of bases not matched to a gene: 8. The CDR3 DNA follows: TGTGCCAGCAGTTTCCAAAGCGGGAGTTCGACAGATACGCAGTATTTT. Protein: CASSFQSGSSTDTQYF.

The rearrangement joins TRBV6-5 to TRBJ1-3; possible D gene TRBD1, 5 bases. CDR3 length: 15 amino acids. Germline V gene data show CDR1 as MNHEY and CDR2 as SVGAGI. With 8 bases removed from V and 4 bases from J, the gap between germline ends came to 18 bases. Here the CDR3 reads CASRVGGMAGNTIYF. CDR3 bases: TGTGCCAGCCGAGTCGGGGGGATGGCGGGAAACACCATATATTTT.

The chain employs TRBV28 and TRBJ2-2; D gene ambiguous. Trimming left V 5 bases short and J 3 bases short, with 4 bases between. This CDR3 comprises 12 residues. The germline V gene has CDR1 MDHEN and CDR2 SYDVKM. Here the CDR3 reads CASSPDTGELFF. The CDR3 DNA is TGTGCCAGCAGTCCTGACACCGGGGAGCTGTTTTTT. The full variable domain, with the rest looked up from reference TRBV28 and TRBJ2-2, is DVKVTQSSRYLVKRTGEKVFLECVQDMDHENMFWYRQDPGLGLRLIYFSYDVKMKEKGDIPEGYSVSREKKERFSLILESASTNQTSMYLCASSPDTGELFFGEGSRLTVL.

The V call is TRBV6-1, the J call TRBJ2-7; D is unclear. Trimming took 0 bases from V and 3 from J, leaving 6 bases between them. This CDR3 region has 13 residues. The V gene's germline CDR1 is MNHNS and CDR2 SASEGT. The CDR3 coding sequence is TGTGCCAGCAGTGAAGCAAGCCGCTACGAGCAGTACTTC. Translation gives CASSEASRYEQYF.

The V call is TRBV10-3, the J call TRBJ2-7; D is possibly TRBD2 (5 bases). Deletions cut 3 bases from V and 3 bases from J, with 6 bases between. The germline gives CDR1 ENHRY, CDR2 SYGVKD. There are 12 residues in the CDR3. The CDR3: CAISEGSYEQYF. The CDR3 DNA reads as TGTGCCATCAGTGAAGGGAGCTACGAGCAGTACTTC.

This clone was recorded a few times. The J gene is TRBJ1-3, the V gene TRBV15; TRBD1 matches at 8 bases. The CDR3 totals 14 residues. V lost 6 bases, J lost 2 bases, and 3 bases stayed unmatched. From germline, CDR1 is LNHNV and CDR2 YYDKDF (reference sequence). The CDR3 loop reads CATRKTGAGNTIYF. CDR3 sequence (DNA): TGTGCCACCAGGAAGACAGGGGCTGGAAACACCATATATTTT.

V gene TRBV6-5 combines with J gene TRBJ2-3, with 14 bases fitting TRBD2. This CDR3 has 15 residues. After removal of 6 bases from V and 4 bases from J, the junction contained 3 bases not matched to a gene. CDR1 is MNHEY, CDR2 SVGAGI, per germline. The CDR3 spells CASSSGLAGADTQYF. Here the CDR3 DNA reads TGTGCCAGCAGCTCGGGACTAGCGGGAGCAGATACGCAGTATTTT.

The chain is built from TRBV9 and TRBJ1-4, with 7 bases identical to TRBD1. This CDR3 has 15 amino acids. The V and J ends lost 4 bases and 7 bases, in that order; junction bases with no gene match: 10. Germline-derived CDR1 and CDR2 are SGDLS and YYNGEE. The CDR3 bases are TGTGCCAGCAGCAGGCTCGGAGGGGGCAGTGAAAAACTGTTTTTT. Its translation: CASSRLGGGSEKLFF.